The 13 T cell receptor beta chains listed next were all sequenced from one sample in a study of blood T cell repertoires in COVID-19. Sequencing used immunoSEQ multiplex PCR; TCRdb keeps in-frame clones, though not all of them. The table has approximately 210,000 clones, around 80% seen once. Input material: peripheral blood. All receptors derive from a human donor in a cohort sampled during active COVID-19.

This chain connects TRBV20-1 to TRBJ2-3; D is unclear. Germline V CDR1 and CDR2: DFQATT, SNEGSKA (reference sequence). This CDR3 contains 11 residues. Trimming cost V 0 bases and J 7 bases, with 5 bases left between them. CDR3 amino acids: CSARESNTQYF. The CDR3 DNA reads TGCAGTGCTAGAGAGTCAAATACGCAGTATTTT.

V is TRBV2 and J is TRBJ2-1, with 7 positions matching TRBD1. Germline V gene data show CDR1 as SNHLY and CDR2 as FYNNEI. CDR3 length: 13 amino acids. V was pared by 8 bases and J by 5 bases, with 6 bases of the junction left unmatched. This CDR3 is CASEQGRNNEQFF. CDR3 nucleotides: TGTGCCAGCGAACAGGGGCGTAACAATGAGCAGTTCTTC.

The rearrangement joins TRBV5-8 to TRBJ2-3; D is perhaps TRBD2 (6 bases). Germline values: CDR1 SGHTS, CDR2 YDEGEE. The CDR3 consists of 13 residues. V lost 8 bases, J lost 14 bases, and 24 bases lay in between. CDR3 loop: CASRPRGGRIGYF. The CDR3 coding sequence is TGTGCCAGTCGTCCCCGTGGGGGGAGAATAGGGTATTTT.

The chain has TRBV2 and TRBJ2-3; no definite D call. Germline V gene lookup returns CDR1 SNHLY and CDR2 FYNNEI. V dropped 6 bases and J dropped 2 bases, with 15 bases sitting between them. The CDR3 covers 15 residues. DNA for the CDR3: TGTGCCAGCAGCTTTGTGGTTGGAGCCACAGATACGCAGTATTTT. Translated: CASSFVVGATDTQYF.

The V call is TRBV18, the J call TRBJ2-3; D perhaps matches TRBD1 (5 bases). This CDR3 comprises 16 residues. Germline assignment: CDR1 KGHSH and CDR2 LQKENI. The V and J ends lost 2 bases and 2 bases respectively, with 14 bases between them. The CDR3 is CASSPSRADITDTQYF. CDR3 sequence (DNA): TGTGCCAGCTCACCATCCAGGGCAGACATCACAGATACGCAGTATTTT.

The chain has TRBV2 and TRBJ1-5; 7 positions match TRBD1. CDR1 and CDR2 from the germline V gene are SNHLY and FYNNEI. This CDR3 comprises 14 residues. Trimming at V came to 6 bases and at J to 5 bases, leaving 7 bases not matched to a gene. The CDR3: CASSGNRGDQPQHF. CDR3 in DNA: TGTGCCAGCAGCGGTAACAGGGGAGATCAGCCCCAGCATTTT. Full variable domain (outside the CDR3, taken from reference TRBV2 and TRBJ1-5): EPEVTQTPSHQVTQMGQEVILRCVPISNHLYFYWYRQILGQKVEFLVSFYNNEISEKSEIFDDQFSVERPDGSNFTLKIRSTKLEDSAMYFCASSGNRGDQPQHFGDGTRLSIL.

CDR3 bases: TGTGCCAGCAGTTATTCCCCGAAGGGGAATGAAAAACTGTTTTTT. Amino acid sequence: CASSYSPKGNEKLFF. This chain connects TRBV6-6 to TRBJ1-4, with D perhaps TRBD1 (5 bases). V was pared by 3 bases and J by 5 bases, with 13 bases between. This CDR3 contains 15 residues. Germline CDR1 and CDR2: MNHNY and SVGAGI (reference sequence).

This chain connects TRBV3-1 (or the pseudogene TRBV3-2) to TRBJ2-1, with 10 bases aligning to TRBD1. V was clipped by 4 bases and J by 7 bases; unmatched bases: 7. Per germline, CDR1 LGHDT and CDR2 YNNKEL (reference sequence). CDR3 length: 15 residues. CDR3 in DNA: TGTGCCAGCAGCCTCCCCGGGACAGGGGTGAATGAGCAGTTCTTC. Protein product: CASSLPGTGVNEQFF.

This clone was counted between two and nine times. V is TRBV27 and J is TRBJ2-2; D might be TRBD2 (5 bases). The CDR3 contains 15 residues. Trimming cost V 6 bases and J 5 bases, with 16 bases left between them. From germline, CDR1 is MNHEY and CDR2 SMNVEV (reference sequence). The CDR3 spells CASSGYTERTGELFF. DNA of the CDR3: TGTGCCAGCAGCGGCTATACGGAGCGGACCGGGGAGCTGTTTTTT.

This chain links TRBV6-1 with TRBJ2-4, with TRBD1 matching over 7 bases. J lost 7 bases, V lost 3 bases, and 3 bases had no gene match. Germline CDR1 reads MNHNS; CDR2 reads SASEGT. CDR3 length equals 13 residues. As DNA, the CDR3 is TGTGCCAGCAGTGAGGTACAGGGGAACATTCAGTACTTC. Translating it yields CASSEVQGNIQYF.

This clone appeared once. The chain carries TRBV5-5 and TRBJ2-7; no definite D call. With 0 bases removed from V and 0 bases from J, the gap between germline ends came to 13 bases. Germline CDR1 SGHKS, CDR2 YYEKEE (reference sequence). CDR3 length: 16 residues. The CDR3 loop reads CASSLGARKFSYEQYV. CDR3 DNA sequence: TGTGCCAGCAGCTTGGGGGCCAGAAAATTCTCCTACGAGCAGTACGTC.

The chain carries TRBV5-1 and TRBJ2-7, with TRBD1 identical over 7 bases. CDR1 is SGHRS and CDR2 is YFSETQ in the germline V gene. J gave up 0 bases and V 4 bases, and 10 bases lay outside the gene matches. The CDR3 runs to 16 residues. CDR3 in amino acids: CASSPEDRTSSYEQYF. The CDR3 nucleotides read TGCGCCAGCAGCCCAGAGGACAGGACAAGCTCCTACGAGCAGTACTTC.

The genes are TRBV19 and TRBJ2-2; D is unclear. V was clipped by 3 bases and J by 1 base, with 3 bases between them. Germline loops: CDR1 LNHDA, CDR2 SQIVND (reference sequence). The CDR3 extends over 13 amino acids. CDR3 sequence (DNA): TGTGCCAGTAGTATCTGGAACACCGGGGAGCTGTTTTTT. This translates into CASSIWNTGELFF.